Presented here are 25 T cell receptor beta chains from one specimen sequenced in a study of blood T cell repertoires in COVID-19. The table came from immunoSEQ multiplex PCR; TCRdb's copy has only in-frame clones and leaves some out. The profile shows some 58,000 clones, about nine tenths of them singletons. The sample taken for sequencing was peripheral blood. The receptors come from a man aged 35 to 55 with acute or convalescent COVID-19.

This clone occurred once. This chain uses TRBV2 with TRBJ1-5; 10 bases line up with TRBD1. This CDR3 is built from 14 residues. CDR1 and CDR2 (germline): SNHLY, FYNNEI. V lost 6 bases, J lost 9 bases, and 8 bases stayed unmatched. CDR3 coding DNA: TGTGCCAGCAGGAGGGACAGGGGAAAAGTGCCCCAGCATTTT. Protein product: CASRRDRGKVPQHF.

The chain employs TRBV7-9 and TRBJ2-7; TRBD2 aligns across 10 bases. Germline trimming cut 4 bases from V and 6 bases from J; bases unmatched to any gene: 9. This CDR3 region has 15 residues. Germline CDR1 and CDR2: SEHNR and FQNEAQ (reference sequence). The CDR3 protein is CASSSYLAGVGEQYF. Written as DNA, the CDR3 is TGTGCCAGCAGCTCATATCTAGCGGGAGTTGGCGAGCAGTACTTC.

This rearrangement joins TRBV7-9 to TRBJ2-1; maybe TRBD2 (5 bases). Per the germline V gene, CDR1 is SEHNR and CDR2 is FQNEAQ (reference sequence). Trimming stripped 1 base from V and 4 bases from J, with 8 bases between. The CDR3 is 14 residues long. The CDR3 region has the DNA TGTGCCAGCAGCTTAGTGACGGGATACAATGAGCAGTTCTTC. Translation: CASSLVTGYNEQFF.

The chain combines TRBV5-1 with TRBJ1-1; TRBD1 agrees at 10 bases. J was trimmed by 2 bases and V by 3 bases; bases with no gene match: 7. In germline, CDR1 is SGHRS, CDR2 YFSETQ. This CDR3 comprises 16 residues. CDR3 nucleotide sequence: TGCGCCAGCAGCTCTCCCGGGACAGGGGAAAACACTGAAGCTTTCTTT. Translated, it gives CASSSPGTGENTEAFF.

This clone was found a few times. CDR3: CASSSTGRGNTIYF. For the CDR3, the DNA is TGTGCCAGCAGCTCTACAGGGCGCGGAAACACCATATATTTT. V gene TRBV7-2 combines with J gene TRBJ1-3, with D possibly being TRBD1 (6 bases). CDR1 and CDR2 (germline): SGHTA, FQGNSA. The CDR3 has 14 residues. The ends were cut back, 4 bases at V and 4 bases at J, with 11 bases in the middle.

This chain joins TRBV4-1 and TRBJ2-7; 13 bases are a match to TRBD2. Germline V gene data show CDR1 as MGHRA and CDR2 as YSYEKL. J gave up 3 bases and V 2 bases, and 4 bases lay outside the gene matches. The CDR3 sequence is 16 residues long. CDR3 coding DNA: TGCGCCAGCAGCCAATCTCGGACTAGCGGGAGCTACGAGCAGTACTTC. It translates to CASSQSRTSGSYEQYF.

The chain uses TRBV19 and TRBJ2-7; TRBD2 matches at 7 bases. The V segment lost 6 bases and the J segment 6 bases; nucleotides outside the gene matches: 14. The CDR3 extends over 15 amino acids. Germline-derived CDR1 and CDR2 are LNHDA and SQIVND (reference sequence). The CDR3 here is CASRSQAGTPSEQYF. The CDR3 DNA reads as TGTGCCAGTAGATCCCAAGCGGGGACCCCTAGCGAGCAGTACTTC.

The gene calls are TRBV5-6 and TRBJ2-5; tentatively, D is TRBD1 (6 bases). This CDR3 comprises 17 residues. Deletions cut 1 base from V and 3 bases from J, with 19 bases between. Germline lookup yields CDR1 SGHDT and CDR2 YYEEEE. The CDR3 loop reads CASSLPNFGGEKETQYF. The DNA for the CDR3 is TGTGCCAGCAGCTTGCCAAATTTTGGGGGCGAAAAAGAGACCCAGTACTTC. Full variable domain (remainder filled in from reference TRBV5-6 and TRBJ2-5): DAGVTQSPTHLIKTRGQQVTLRCSPKSGHDTVSWYQQALGQGPQFIFQYYEEEERQRGNFPDRFSGHQFPNYSSELNVNALLLGDSALYLCASSLPNFGGEKETQYFGPGTRLLVL.

The chain has TRBV11-2 and TRBJ1-3; possibly TRBD1 for D (5 bases). Looked up from germline, CDR1 is SGHAT and CDR2 is FQNNGV. Trimming removed 2 bases at V and 1 base at J, with 6 bases between. The CDR3 loop spans 14 amino acids. The CDR3 loop reads CASSLQGSGNTIYF. CDR3 nucleotides: TGTGCCAGCAGCTTACAGGGATCTGGAAACACCATATATTTT.

The rearrangement links TRBV12-5 to TRBJ1-6; D is unresolved. Between the trimmed V and J ends, which lost 2 bases and 5 bases, there was a span of 4 bases. The germline CDR1 and CDR2 sequences are LGHNT and FRNRAP. This CDR3 has 13 amino acids. CDR3 coding DNA: TGTGCTAGTGGTTTGAATAATAATTCACCCCTCCACTTT. Amino acid sequence: CASGLNNNSPLHF.

This clone has a single count. The chain uses TRBV24-1 and TRBJ2-5; 8 nucleotides align to TRBD1. The CDR3 covers 13 residues. The germline V gene encodes CDR1 KGHDR and CDR2 SFDVKD. V trimming: 7 bases; J trimming: 4 bases; junction bases outside the gene matches: 4. CDR3 bases: TGTGCCACCAGGGACAGGGACGGAGAGACCCAGTACTTC. Protein product: CATRDRDGETQYF.

The chain has TRBV19 and TRBJ1-1, with TRBD1 matching 9 bases. The CDR3 is made up of 15 amino acids. CDR1 and CDR2 (germline): LNHDA, SQIVND (reference sequence). Losses at the gene ends were 5 bases for V and 4 bases for J; bases not matched to a gene: 8. The CDR3 is CASSPTGGSVTEAFF. CDR3 nucleotide sequence: TGTGCCAGTAGTCCCACAGGGGGCTCGGTCACTGAAGCTTTCTTT.

This clone was seen a single time. V gene TRBV30 combines with J gene TRBJ2-5; 7 nucleotides align to TRBD2. V lost 0 bases and J lost 7; bases outside the gene matches: 11. Looked up from germline, CDR1 is GTSNPN and CDR2 is SVGIG (reference sequence). This CDR3 is 15 amino acids long. CDR3 sequence reads: CAWSVLAGDGGTQYF. CDR3 coding DNA: TGTGCCTGGAGTGTACTGGCGGGAGACGGGGGGACCCAGTACTTC.

The table lists this clone with a count of one. The rearrangement links TRBV5-1 to TRBJ2-1; TRBD2 agrees at 10 bases. There are 18 residues in the CDR3. V was clipped by 5 bases and J by 0 bases; unmatched bases: 11. Germline V lookup: CDR1 SGHRS, CDR2 YFSETQ. The CDR3 region is CASSSGTSAMPSYNEQFF. As DNA, the CDR3 is TGCGCCAGCAGTTCCGGGACTAGCGCGATGCCCTCCTACAATGAGCAGTTCTTC.

The chain links TRBV7-2 to TRBJ2-7, with a weak D call TRBD2 (6 bases). CDR1 is SGHTA and CDR2 is FQGNSA in the germline V gene. CDR3 length equals 16 residues. Trimming removed 1 base from V and 6 bases from J, with 19 bases in between. The CDR3 sequence: CASSLGDVRGGGEQYF. CDR3 DNA: TGTGCCAGCAGCTTAGGGGACGTCCGGGGAGGCGGCGAGCAGTACTTC.

The V call is TRBV19, the J call TRBJ2-1; 13 positions agree with TRBD2. The CDR3 contains 16 residues. The V and J ends lost 5 bases and 9 bases, in that order; junction bases with no gene match: 10. Germline CDR1 reads LNHDA; CDR2 reads SQIVND (reference sequence). The CDR3 here is CASSFLRTSGSAEQFF. For the CDR3, the DNA is TGTGCCAGTAGTTTCCTCCGGACTAGCGGGAGTGCTGAGCAGTTCTTC. Variable domain in full (rest from reference TRBV19 and TRBJ2-1): DGGITQSPKYLFRKEGQNVTLSCEQNLNHDAMYWYRQDPGQGLRLIYYSQIVNDFQKGDIAEGYSVSREKKESFPLTVTSAQKNPTAFYLCASSFLRTSGSAEQFFGPGTRLTVL.

CDR3 nucleotide sequence: TGCGCCAGCAGCCCCGCGGGGGGGGCCAACGTCCTGACTTTC. Protein sequence: CASSPAGGANVLTF. V usage is TRBV10-2 and J usage is TRBJ2-6, with a possible D match to TRBD2 (6 bases). V was clipped by 6 bases and J by 4 bases, with 10 bases between them. Germline V lookup: CDR1 WSHSY, CDR2 SAAADI. The CDR3 runs to 14 residues.

The chain carries TRBV10-2 and TRBJ1-5, with D unclear. Germline V lookup: CDR1 WSHSY, CDR2 SAAADI. The V end lost 4 bases, the J end lost 6 bases, and 10 bases lay between the germline ends. This CDR3 is 13 amino acids long. For the CDR3, the DNA is TGCGCCAGCAGTGCGGGGAGCGTTCAGCCCCAGCATTTT. Its translation is CASSAGSVQPQHF.

This sequence joins TRBV6-6 and TRBJ2-1; TRBD1 matches at 9 bases. The germline gives CDR1 MNHNY, CDR2 SVGAGI (reference sequence). V shed 5 bases, J shed 1 base, and the junction held 6 bases outside the gene matches. CDR3 length equals 16 residues. CDR3 bases: TGTGCCAGCAGTCGATTCGGACAGGGGTCCTACAATGAGCAGTTCTTC. This codes for CASSRFGQGSYNEQFF.

Note on this clone: The sample holds other DNA sequences that translate to the same CDR3. This chain links TRBV5-1 with TRBJ2-7, with 11 bases identical to TRBD2. The J segment lost 5 bases and the V segment lost 6 bases, leaving 4 bases of the junction unmatched. Germline lookup yields CDR1 SGHRS and CDR2 YFSETQ. This CDR3 region has 13 residues. This chain's CDR3 is CASKLAGAHEQYF. CDR3 bases: TGCGCCAGCAAACTAGCGGGAGCACACGAGCAGTACTTC. Filled out from reference TRBV5-1 and TRBJ2-7, the complete variable domain reads KAGVTQTPRYLIKTRGQQVTLSCSPISGHRSVSWYQQTPGQGLQFLFEYFSETQRNKGNFPGRFSGRQFSNSRSEMNVSTLELGDSALYLCASKLAGAHEQYFGPGTRLTVT.

The rearrangement joins TRBV6-5 to TRBJ1-2; 7 bases fit TRBD1. The J segment lost 4 bases and the V segment lost 4 bases, leaving 3 bases of the junction unmatched. CDR1 and CDR2 (germline): MNHEY, SVGAGI. CDR3 length: 13 amino acids. In nucleotides, the CDR3 is TGTGCCAGCAGTTTGACAGGGATCTATGGCTACACCTTC. The encoded protein is CASSLTGIYGYTF.

CDR3 DNA sequence: TGTGCCAGCAGCCAAGATAAACAGGCCCACATTCAGTACTTC. Translated, it gives CASSQDKQAHIQYF. This chain connects TRBV3-1 (or the pseudogene TRBV3-2) to TRBJ2-4; possible D gene TRBD1, 5 bases. CDR1 LGHDT and CDR2 YNNKEL come from the germline V gene (reference sequence). V lost 0 bases and J 8 bases, leaving 11 bases between the germline ends. The CDR3 has 14 residues.

This chain connects TRBV29-1 to TRBJ1-4, with TRBD1 identical over 7 bases. The CDR3 has 13 amino acids. The germline V gene encodes CDR1 SQVTM and CDR2 ANQGSEA. V lost 4 bases and J lost 5; bases outside the gene matches: 4. DNA of the CDR3: TGCAGCGTTGGACAGGGAGTGAATGAAAAACTGTTTTTT. Translation: CSVGQGVNEKLFF.

The chain recombines TRBV20-1 with TRBJ2-1; 10 nucleotides line up with TRBD2. V shed 3 bases and J 6 bases; nucleotides not matched to a gene: 8. This CDR3 has 15 residues. Germline CDR1 and CDR2: DFQATT and SNEGSKA (reference sequence). The CDR3 DNA reads TGCAGTGCTAGTATAGGACTAGCGGTGGTCAATGAGCAGTTCTTC. Its translation is CSASIGLAVVNEQFF.

This sequence joins TRBV11-2 and TRBJ2-3; possible D gene TRBD2, 5 bases. Germline V gives CDR1 SGHAT, CDR2 FQNNGV. Trimming removed 1 base from V and 2 bases from J, with 7 bases in between. The CDR3 consists of 14 residues. The CDR3 nucleotides are TGTGCCAGCAGCTTAGCGGGGTACACAGATACGCAGTATTTT. Its protein is CASSLAGYTDTQYF.